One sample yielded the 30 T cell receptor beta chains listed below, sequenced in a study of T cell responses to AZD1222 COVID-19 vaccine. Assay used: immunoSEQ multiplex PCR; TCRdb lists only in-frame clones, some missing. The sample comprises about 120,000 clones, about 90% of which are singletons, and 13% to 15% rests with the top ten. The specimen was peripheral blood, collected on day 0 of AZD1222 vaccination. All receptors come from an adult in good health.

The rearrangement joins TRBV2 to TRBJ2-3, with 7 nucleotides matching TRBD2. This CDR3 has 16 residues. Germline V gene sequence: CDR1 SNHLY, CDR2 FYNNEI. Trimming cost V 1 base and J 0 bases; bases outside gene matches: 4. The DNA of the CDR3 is TGTGCCAGCAGTGAAGTTGGGGGGGGAAGCACAGATACGCAGTATTTT. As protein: CASSEVGGGSTDTQYF.

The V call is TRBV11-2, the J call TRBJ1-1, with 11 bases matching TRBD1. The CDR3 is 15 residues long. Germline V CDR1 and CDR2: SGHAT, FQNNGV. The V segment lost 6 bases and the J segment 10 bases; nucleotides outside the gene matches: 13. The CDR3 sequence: CASRLPGTGGRGAFF. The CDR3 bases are TGTGCCAGCAGGCTCCCCGGGACAGGGGGTAGAGGAGCTTTCTTT.

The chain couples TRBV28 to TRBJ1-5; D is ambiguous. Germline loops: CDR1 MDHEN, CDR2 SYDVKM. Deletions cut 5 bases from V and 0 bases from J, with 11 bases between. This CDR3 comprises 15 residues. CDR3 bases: TGTGCCAGCAGTCCCCGGAGCTATAGCAATCAGCCCCAGCATTTT. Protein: CASSPRSYSNQPQHF.

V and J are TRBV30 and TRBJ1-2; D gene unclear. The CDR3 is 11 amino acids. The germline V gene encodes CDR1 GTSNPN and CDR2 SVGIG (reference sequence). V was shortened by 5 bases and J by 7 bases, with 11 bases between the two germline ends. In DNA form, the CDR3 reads TGTGCCTGGGCCAGACACAGTGGCTACACCTTC. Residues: CAWARHSGYTF.

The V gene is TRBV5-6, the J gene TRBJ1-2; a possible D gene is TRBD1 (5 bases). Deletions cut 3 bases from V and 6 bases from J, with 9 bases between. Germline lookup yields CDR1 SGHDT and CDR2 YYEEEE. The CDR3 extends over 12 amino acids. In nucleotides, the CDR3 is TGTGCCAGCAGCTCGGGGACGGATGGCTACACCTTC. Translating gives CASSSGTDGYTF.

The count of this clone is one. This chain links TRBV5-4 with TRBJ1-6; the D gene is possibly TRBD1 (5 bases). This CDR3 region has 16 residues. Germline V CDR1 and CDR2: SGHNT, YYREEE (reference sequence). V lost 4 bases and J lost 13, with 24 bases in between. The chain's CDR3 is CASSRAGTALISPLHF. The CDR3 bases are TGTGCCAGCAGCCGGGCGGGGACTGCCCTGATTTCCCCCCTCCACTTT.

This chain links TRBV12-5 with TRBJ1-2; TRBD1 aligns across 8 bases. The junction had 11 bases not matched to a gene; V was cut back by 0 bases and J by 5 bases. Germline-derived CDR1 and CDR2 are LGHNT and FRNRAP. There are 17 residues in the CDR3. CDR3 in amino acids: CASGLVSGQGVYYGYTF. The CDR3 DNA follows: TGTGCTAGTGGTTTGGTAAGTGGACAGGGTGTGTATTATGGCTACACCTTC.

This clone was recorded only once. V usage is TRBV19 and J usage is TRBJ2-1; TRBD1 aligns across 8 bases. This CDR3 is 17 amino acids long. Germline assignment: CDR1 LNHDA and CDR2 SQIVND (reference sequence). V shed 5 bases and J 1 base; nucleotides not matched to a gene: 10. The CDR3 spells CASSLHDRGRSYNEQFF. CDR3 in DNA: TGTGCCAGTAGTCTTCATGACAGGGGAAGGTCCTACAATGAGCAGTTCTTC.

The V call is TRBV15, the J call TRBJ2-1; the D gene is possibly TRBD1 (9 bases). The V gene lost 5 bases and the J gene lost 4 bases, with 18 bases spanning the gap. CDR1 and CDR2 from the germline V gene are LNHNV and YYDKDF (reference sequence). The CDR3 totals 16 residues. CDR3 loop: CATSSGGDRVYNEQFF. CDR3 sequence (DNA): TGTGCCACCAGCTCCGGGGGGGACAGGGTGTACAATGAGCAGTTCTTC.

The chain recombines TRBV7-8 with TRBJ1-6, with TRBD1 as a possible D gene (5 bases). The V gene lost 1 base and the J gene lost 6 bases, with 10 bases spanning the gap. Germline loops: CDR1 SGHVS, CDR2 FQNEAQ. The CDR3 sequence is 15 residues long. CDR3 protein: CASSLVPGLNSPLHF. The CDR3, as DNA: TGTGCCAGCAGCTTAGTTCCGGGACTTAATTCACCCCTCCACTTT.

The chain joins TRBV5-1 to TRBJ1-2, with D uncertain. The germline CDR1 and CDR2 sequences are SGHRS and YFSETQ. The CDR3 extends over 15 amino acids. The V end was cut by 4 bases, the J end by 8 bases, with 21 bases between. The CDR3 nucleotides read TGCGCCAGCAGCCAGAAGGCTTCTCCCCCGGGGGGCTACACCTTC. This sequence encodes CASSQKASPPGGYTF.

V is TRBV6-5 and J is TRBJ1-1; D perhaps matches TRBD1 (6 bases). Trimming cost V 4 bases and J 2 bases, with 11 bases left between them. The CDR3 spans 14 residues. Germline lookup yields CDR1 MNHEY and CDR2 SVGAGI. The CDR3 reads CASSLGHGNTEAFF. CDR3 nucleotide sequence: TGTGCCAGCAGTTTGGGACACGGAAACACTGAAGCTTTCTTT.

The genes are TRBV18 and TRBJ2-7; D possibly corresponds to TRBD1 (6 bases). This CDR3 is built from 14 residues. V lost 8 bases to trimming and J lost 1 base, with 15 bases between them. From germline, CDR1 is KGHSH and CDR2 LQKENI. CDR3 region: CASQLSTGSYEQYF. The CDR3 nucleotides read TGTGCCAGCCAATTGAGTACAGGGTCCTACGAGCAGTACTTC.

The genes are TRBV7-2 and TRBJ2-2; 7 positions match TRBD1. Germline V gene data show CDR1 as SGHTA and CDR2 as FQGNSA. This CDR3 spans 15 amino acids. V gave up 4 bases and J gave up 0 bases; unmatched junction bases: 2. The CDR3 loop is CASSSDRANTGELFF. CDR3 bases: TGTGCCAGCAGCTCCGACAGGGCGAACACCGGGGAGCTGTTTTTT.

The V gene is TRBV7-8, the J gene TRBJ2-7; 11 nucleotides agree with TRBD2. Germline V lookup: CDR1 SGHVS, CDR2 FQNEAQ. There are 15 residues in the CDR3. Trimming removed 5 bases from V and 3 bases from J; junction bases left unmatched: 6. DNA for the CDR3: TGTGCCAGCAGCACTAGCGGGAGTATGCTCTACGAGCAGTACTTC. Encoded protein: CASSTSGSMLYEQYF.

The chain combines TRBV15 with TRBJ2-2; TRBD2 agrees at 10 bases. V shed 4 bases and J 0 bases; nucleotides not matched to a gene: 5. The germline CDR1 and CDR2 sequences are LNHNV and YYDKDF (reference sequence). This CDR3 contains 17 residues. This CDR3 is CATSKGLAETNTGELFF. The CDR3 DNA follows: TGTGCCACCAGCAAAGGACTAGCGGAGACGAACACCGGGGAGCTGTTTTTT. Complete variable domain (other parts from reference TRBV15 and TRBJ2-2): DAMVIQNPRYQVTQFGKPVTLSCSQTLNHNVMYWYQQKSSQAPKLLFHYYDKDFNNEADTPDNFQSRRPNTSFCFLDIRSPGLGDTAMYLCATSKGLAETNTGELFFGEGSRLTVL.

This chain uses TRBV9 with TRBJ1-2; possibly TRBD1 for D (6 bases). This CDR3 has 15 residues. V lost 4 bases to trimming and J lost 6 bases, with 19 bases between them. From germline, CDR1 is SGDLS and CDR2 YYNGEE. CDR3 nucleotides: TGTGCCAGCAGCTTTCGGGACATTAATCCGGATGGCTACACCTTC. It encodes CASSFRDINPDGYTF.

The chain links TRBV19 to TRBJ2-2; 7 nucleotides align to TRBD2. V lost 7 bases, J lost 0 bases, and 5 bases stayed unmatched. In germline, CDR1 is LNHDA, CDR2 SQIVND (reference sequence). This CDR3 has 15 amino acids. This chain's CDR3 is CASTGLAANTGELFF. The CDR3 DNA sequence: TGTGCCAGTACAGGGCTAGCGGCGAACACCGGGGAGCTGTTTTTT.

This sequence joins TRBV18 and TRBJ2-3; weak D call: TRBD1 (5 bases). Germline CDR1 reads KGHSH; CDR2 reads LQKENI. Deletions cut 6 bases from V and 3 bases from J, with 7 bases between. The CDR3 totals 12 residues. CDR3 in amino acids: CASSTVTDTQYF. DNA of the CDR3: TGTGCCAGCTCGACAGTGACAGATACGCAGTATTTT.

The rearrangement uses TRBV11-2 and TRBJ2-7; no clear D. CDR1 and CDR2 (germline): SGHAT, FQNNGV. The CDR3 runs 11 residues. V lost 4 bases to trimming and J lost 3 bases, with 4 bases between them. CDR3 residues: CASSSYYEQYF. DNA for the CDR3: TGTGCCAGCAGCTCCTACTACGAGCAGTACTTC.

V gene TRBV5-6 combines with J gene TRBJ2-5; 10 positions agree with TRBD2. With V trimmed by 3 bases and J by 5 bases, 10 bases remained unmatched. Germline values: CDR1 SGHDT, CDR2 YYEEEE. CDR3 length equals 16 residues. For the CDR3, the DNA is TGTGCCAGCAGCTCCGGCTTAGGGGGACTAGCGGAGACCCAGTACTTC. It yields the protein CASSSGLGGLAETQYF. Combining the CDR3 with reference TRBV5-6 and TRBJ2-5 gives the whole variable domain DAGVTQSPTHLIKTRGQQVTLRCSPKSGHDTVSWYQQALGQGPQFIFQYYEEEERQRGNFPDRFSGHQFPNYSSELNVNALLLGDSALYLCASSSGLGGLAETQYFGPGTRLLVL.

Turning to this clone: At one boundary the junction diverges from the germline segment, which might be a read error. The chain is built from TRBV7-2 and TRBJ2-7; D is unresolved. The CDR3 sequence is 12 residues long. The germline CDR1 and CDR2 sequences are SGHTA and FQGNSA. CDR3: CASSLIGMARDF. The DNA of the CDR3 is TGTGCCAGCAGCTTAATAGGGATGGCCAGAGACTTC.

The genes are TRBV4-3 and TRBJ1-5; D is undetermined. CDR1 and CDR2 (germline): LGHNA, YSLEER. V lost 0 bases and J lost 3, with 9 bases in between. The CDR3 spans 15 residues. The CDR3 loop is CASSQDASLNQPQHF. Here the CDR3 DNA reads TGCGCCAGCAGCCAAGATGCCAGCCTCAATCAGCCCCAGCATTTT.

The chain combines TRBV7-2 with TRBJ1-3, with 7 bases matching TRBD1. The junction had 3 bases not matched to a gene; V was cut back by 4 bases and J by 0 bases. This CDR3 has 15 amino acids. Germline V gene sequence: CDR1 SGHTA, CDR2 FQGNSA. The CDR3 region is CASSSRGLSGNTIYF. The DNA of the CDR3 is TGTGCCAGCAGCTCGAGGGGGCTCTCTGGAAACACCATATATTTT.

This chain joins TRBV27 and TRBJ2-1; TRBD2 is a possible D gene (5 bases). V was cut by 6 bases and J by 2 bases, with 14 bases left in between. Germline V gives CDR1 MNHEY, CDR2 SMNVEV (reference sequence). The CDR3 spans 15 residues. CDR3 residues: CASSIRAATYNEQFF. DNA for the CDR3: TGTGCCAGCAGCATTCGAGCGGCTACCTACAATGAGCAGTTCTTC.

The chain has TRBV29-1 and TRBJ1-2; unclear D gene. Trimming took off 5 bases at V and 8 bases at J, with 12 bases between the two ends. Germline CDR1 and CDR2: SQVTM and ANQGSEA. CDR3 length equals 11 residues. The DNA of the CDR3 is TGCAGCGTTCCTGGGGTTGGGGGCTACACCTTC. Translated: CSVPGVGGYTF.

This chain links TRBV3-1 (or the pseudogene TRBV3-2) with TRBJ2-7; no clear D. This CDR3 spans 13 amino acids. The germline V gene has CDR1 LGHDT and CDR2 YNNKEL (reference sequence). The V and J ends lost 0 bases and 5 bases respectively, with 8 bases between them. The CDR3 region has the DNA TGTGCCAGCAGCCAAGAGAGGTCGGACGAGCAGTACTTC. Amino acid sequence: CASSQERSDEQYF.

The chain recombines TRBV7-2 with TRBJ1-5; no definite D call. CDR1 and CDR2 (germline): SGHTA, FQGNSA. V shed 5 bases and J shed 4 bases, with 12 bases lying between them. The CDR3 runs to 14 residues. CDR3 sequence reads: CASSPGSYNQPQHF. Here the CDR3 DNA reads TGTGCCAGCAGCCCCGGTTCATATAATCAGCCCCAGCATTTT.

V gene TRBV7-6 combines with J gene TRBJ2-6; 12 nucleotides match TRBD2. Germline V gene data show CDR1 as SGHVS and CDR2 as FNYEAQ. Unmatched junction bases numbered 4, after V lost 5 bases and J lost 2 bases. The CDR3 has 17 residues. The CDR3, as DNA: TGTGCCAGCAGCCGAAGGACTAGCGGGACTGGGGCCAACGTCCTGACTTTC. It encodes CASSRRTSGTGANVLTF. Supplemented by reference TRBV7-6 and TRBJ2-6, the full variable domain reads GAGVSQSPRYKVTKRGQDVALRCDPISGHVSLYWYRQALGQGPEFLTYFNYEAQQDKSGLPNDRFSAERPEGSISTLTIQRTEQRDSAMYRCASSRRTSGTGANVLTFGAGSRLTVL.

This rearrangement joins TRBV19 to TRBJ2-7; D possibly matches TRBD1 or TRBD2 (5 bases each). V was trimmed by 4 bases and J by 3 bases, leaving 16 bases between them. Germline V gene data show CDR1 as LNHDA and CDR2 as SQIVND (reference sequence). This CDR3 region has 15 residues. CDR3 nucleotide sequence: TGTGCCAGTAGTACGTTCCTGGGGGAGCACTACGAGCAGTACTTC. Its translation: CASSTFLGEHYEQYF. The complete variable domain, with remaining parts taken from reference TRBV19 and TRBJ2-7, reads DGGITQSPKYLFRKEGQNVTLSCEQNLNHDAMYWYRQDPGQGLRLIYYSQIVNDFQKGDIAEGYSVSREKKESFPLTVTSAQKNPTAFYLCASSTFLGEHYEQYFGPGTRLTVT.